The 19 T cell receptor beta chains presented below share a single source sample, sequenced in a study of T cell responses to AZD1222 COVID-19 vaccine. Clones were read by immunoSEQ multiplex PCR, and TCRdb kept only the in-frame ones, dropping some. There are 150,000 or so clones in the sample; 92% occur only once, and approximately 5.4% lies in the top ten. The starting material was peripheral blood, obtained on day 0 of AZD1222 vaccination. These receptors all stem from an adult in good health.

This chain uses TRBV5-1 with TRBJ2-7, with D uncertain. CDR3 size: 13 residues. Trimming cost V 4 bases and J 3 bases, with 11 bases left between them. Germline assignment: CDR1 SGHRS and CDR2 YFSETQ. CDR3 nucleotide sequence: TGCGCCAGCAGCATCGACCAACTCTACGAGCAGTACTTC. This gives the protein CASSIDQLYEQYF. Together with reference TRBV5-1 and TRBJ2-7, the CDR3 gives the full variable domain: KAGVTQTPRYLIKTRGQQVTLSCSPISGHRSVSWYQQTPGQGLQFLFEYFSETQRNKGNFPGRFSGRQFSNSRSEMNVSTLELGDSALYLCASSIDQLYEQYFGPGTRLTVT.

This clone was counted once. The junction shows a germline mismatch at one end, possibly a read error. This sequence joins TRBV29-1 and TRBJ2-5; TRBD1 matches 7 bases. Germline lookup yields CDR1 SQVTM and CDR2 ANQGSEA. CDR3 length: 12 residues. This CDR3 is CSIDRDGETQYF. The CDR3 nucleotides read TGCAGCATTGACAGGGACGGGGAGACCCAGTACTTC.

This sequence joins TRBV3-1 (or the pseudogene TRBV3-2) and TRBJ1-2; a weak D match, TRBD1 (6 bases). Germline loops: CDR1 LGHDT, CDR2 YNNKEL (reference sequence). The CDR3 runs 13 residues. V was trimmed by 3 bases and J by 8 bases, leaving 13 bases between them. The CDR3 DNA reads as TGTGCCAGCAGCCAGCTACAGGGAACCGGCTACACCTTC. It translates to CASSQLQGTGYTF.

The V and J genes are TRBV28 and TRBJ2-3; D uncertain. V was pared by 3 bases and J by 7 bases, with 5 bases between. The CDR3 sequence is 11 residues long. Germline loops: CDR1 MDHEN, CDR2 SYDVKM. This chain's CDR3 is CASSLKYTQYF. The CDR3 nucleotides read TGTGCCAGCAGTTTGAAATATACGCAGTATTTT. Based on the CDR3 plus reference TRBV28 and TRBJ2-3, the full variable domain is DVKVTQSSRYLVKRTGEKVFLECVQDMDHENMFWYRQDPGLGLRLIYFSYDVKMKEKGDIPEGYSVSREKKERFSLILESASTNQTSMYLCASSLKYTQYFGPGTRLTVL.

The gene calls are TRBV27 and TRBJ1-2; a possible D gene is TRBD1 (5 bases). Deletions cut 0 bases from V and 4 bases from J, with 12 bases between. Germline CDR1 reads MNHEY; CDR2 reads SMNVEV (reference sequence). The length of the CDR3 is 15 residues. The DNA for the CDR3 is TGTGCCAGCAGTTTATCGAGGAGGGGCAGCTATGGCTACACCTTC. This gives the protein CASSLSRRGSYGYTF.

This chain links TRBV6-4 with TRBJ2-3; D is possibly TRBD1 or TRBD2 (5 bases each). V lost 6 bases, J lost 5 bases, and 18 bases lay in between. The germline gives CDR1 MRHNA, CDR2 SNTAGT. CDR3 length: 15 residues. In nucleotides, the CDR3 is TGTGCCAGCAGCCGGGACGGCGGGCTATTAGATACGCAGTATTTT. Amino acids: CASSRDGGLLDTQYF.

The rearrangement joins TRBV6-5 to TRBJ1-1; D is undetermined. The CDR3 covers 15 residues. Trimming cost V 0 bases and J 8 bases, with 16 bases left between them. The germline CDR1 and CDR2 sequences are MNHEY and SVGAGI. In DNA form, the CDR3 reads TGTGCCAGCAGTTACTCGGCAGTGAGCCGGAACGAAGCTTTCTTT. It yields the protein CASSYSAVSRNEAFF.

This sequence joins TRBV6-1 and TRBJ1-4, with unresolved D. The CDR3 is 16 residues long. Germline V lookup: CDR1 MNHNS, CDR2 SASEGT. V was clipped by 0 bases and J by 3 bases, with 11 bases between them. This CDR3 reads CASSEAGRAANEKLFF. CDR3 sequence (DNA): TGTGCCAGCAGTGAAGCGGGGAGGGCGGCTAATGAAAAACTGTTTTTT.

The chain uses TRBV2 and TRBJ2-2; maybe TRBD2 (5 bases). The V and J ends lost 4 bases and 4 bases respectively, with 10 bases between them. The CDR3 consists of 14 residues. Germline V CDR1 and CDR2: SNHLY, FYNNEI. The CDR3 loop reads CASSVARGTGELFF. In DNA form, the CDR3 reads TGTGCCAGCAGTGTAGCCCGGGGCACCGGGGAGCTGTTTTTT.

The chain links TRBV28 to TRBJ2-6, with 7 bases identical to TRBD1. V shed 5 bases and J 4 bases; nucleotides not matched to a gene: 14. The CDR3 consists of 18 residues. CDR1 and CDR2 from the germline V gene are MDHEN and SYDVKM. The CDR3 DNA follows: TGTGCCAGCAGTGGTCCCTGGACAGGCCGCCGGGGGGCCAACGTCCTGACTTTC. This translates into CASSGPWTGRRGANVLTF. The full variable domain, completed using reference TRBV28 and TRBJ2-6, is DVKVTQSSRYLVKRTGEKVFLECVQDMDHENMFWYRQDPGLGLRLIYFSYDVKMKEKGDIPEGYSVSREKKERFSLILESASTNQTSMYLCASSGPWTGRRGANVLTFGAGSRLTVL.

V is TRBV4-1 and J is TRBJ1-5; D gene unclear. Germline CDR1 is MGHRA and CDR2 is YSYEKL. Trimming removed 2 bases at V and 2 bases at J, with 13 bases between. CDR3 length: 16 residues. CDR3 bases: TGCGCCAGCAGCCAACCGATGAAGGGTGGCAATCAGCCCCAGCATTTT. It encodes CASSQPMKGGNQPQHF.

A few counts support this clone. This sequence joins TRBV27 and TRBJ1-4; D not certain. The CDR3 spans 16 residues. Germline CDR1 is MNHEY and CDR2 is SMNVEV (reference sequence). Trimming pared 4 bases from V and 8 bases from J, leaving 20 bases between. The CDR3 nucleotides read TGTGCCAGCAGTTCTCGCGGAGGCCAGCGGGAGGAAAAACTGTTTTTT. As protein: CASSSRGGQREEKLFF. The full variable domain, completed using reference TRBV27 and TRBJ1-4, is EAQVTQNPRYLITVTGKKLTVTCSQNMNHEYMSWYRQDPGLGLRQIYYSMNVEVTDKGDVPEGYKVSRKEKRNFPLILESPSPNQTSLYFCASSSRGGQREEKLFFGSGTQLSVL.

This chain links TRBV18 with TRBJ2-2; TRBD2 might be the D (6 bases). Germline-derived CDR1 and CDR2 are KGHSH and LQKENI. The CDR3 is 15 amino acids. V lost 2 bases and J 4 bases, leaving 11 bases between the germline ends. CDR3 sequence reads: CASSPYGGSTGELFF. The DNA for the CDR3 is TGTGCCAGCTCACCATACGGGGGTTCCACCGGGGAGCTGTTTTTT.

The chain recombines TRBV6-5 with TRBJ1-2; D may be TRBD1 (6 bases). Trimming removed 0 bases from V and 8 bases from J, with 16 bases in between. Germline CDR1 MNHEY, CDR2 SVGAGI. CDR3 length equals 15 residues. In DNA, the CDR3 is TGTGCCAGCAGTTACTCAATCAGGGGAGGAGAGGGCTACACCTTC. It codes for CASSYSIRGGEGYTF.

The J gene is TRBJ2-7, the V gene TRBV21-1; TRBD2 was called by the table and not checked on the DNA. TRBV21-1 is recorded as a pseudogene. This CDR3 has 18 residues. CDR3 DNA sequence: TGTGCCAGCAGCAAAGACAAGCGGGAGGGCCCCCACTCATACGAGCAGTACTTC. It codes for CASSKDKREGPHSYEQYF.

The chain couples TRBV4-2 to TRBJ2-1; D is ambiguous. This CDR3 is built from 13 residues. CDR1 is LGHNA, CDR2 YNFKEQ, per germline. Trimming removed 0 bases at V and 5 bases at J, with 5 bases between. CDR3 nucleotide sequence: TGTGCCAGCAGCCAAGAAGAGGACAATGAGCAGTTCTTC. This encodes CASSQEEDNEQFF.

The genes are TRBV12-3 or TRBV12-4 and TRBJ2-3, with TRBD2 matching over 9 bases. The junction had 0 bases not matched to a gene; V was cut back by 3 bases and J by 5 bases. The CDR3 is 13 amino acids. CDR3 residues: CASSFSGGDTQYF. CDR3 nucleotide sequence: TGTGCCAGCAGTTTTAGCGGGGGAGATACGCAGTATTTT.

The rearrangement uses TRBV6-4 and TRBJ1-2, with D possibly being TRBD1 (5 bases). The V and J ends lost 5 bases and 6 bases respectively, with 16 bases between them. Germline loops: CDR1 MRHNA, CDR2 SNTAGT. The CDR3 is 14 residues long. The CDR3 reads CASSPGPTINGYTF. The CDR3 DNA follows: TGTGCCAGCAGTCCGGGGCCTACCATAAATGGCTACACCTTC.

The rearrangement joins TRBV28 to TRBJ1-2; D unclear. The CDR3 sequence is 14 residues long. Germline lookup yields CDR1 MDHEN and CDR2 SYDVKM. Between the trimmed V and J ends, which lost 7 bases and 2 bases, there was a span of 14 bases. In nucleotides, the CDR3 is TGTGCCAGCACCCAAAGCGGGGTGAACTATGGCTACACCTTC. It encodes CASTQSGVNYGYTF.